This T cell receptor (beta chain) appears in the sequencing data of a study of HIV-infected patients and healthy controls. All unsorted peripheral T cells were captured because whole blood was used without fractionation. This clonotype is deemed medium-sized (0.01 to 0.1%). Its target is not known. General study results and limits: The diversity differences were not explained by slight age and sex differences between study cohorts.

Reverse transcription used around 500 ng RNA and constant-region primers for alpha and beta. Using multiplexing indices, alpha and beta chain libraries were generated apart by chain-specific third strand synthesis. TCRdb recomputed calls from the 5' RACE reads with MiXCR, one row per CDR3 protein. Of some 7,800 distinct CDR3 sequences listed, roughly 6% are singletons. Germline V lookup: CDR1 PRHDT, CDR2 FYEKMQ (reference sequence). V dropped 1 base and J dropped 8; count of bases not matched to a gene: 10. CDR3 length: 15 residues. V gene TRBV13 combines with J gene TRBJ1-2; 7 positions match TRBD1. The material sequenced was blood, taken before antiretroviral therapy. This sequence originates from an adult with HIV infection. The CDR3 loop reads CASSLVRQGVGGYTF. CDR3 bases: TGTGCCAGCAGCTTAGTACGACAGGGTGTCGGGGGCTACACCTTC.